The sample holds a few counts of the clone carrying this TCR beta chain. The donors, all healthy, were Caucasians living in Russia, aged about 6 to 95. V lost 5 bases to trimming and J lost 0 bases, with 11 bases between them. The CDR3 runs to 15 residues. This sample stems from a study of blood T cells in healthy people across ages. Alongside a J-beta primer mix, a sample-barcoded 5' primer served in a second PCR lasting 7 to 11 cycles. TCRdb reprocessed the 5' RACE reads with MiXCR, giving one entry per CDR3 protein. The sample holds fewer than 650,000 distinct CDR3 sequences, roughly a quarter seen once. The same specimen was also included in a second study, on T cells of mothers and their children.

The sequenced sample consisted of blood. V is TRBV12-3 or TRBV12-4 and J is TRBJ1-3, with no clear D. The clonotype originates from a boy aged 2 to 10 in good health. CDR3 nucleotides: TGTGCCAGCAGTCTGGACGGAATCTCTGGAAACACCATATATTTT. Its translation: CASSLDGISGNTIYF.